The 14 T cell receptor beta chains below come from one sample, sequenced in a study of T cell responses to AZD1222 COVID-19 vaccine. TCRdb's table, derived via immunoSEQ multiplex PCR, lists solely in-frame clones and lacks some. This sample has some 89,000 clones, with 88% found just once. The input for sequencing was peripheral blood, taken on day 0 of MenACWY control vaccination. The receptors were gathered from an adult in good health.

This chain joins TRBV28 and TRBJ2-5, with 15 bases that match TRBD2. This CDR3 is 17 amino acids long. With V trimmed by 6 bases and J by 5 bases, 10 bases remained unmatched. CDR1 and CDR2 (germline): MDHEN, SYDVKM. CDR3 protein: CASRTARGTSGRETQYF. CDR3 bases: TGTGCCAGCAGGACCGCCCGAGGGACTAGCGGGAGGGAGACCCAGTACTTC.

This rearrangement joins TRBV19 to TRBJ1-2; unclear D gene. This CDR3 contains 13 residues. Looked up from germline, CDR1 is LNHDA and CDR2 is SQIVND (reference sequence). V was trimmed by 3 bases and J by 8 bases, leaving 13 bases between them. The CDR3 DNA follows: TGTGCCAGTAGTATCGGCACGGCCTACGGCTACACCTTC. Encoded protein: CASSIGTAYGYTF.

The chain links TRBV30 to TRBJ1-3; D call uncertain. Per germline, CDR1 GTSNPN and CDR2 SVGIG (reference sequence). V was shortened by 0 bases and J by 0 bases, with 6 bases between the two germline ends. The CDR3 loop spans 14 amino acids. The CDR3 DNA follows: TGTGCCTGGAGTGTAGGAAGCTCTGGAAACACCATATATTTT. Translating gives CAWSVGSSGNTIYF.

The rearrangement links TRBV7-2 to TRBJ1-1, with D possibly matching TRBD1 (6 bases). Trimming cost V 7 bases and J 3 bases, with 15 bases left between them. The CDR3 consists of 14 residues. In germline, CDR1 is SGHTA, CDR2 FQGNSA. CDR3 loop: CASNTDSLDTEAFF. In DNA form, the CDR3 reads TGTGCCAGCAACACGGACAGTCTCGACACTGAAGCTTTCTTT.

V and J are TRBV6-6 and TRBJ2-7; D uncertain. Germline-derived CDR1 and CDR2 are MNHNY and SVGAGI (reference sequence). V lost 0 bases and J 2 bases, leaving 11 bases between the germline ends. The CDR3 runs 15 residues. This chain's CDR3 is CASSYSGKITYEQYF. For the CDR3, the DNA is TGTGCCAGCAGTTACTCCGGCAAGATAACCTACGAGCAGTACTTC.

J is TRBJ2-7 and V is TRBV6-5; the D is unclear. V lost 3 bases to trimming and J lost 5 bases, with 8 bases between them. Germline V lookup: CDR1 MNHEY, CDR2 SVGAGI. The CDR3 contains 12 residues. The chain's CDR3 is CASSYTLDEQYF. Here the CDR3 DNA reads TGTGCCAGCAGTTATACCCTAGACGAGCAGTACTTC.

This clone was recorded only once. The gene calls are TRBV6-2 or TRBV6-3 and TRBJ2-5; no reliable D call. CDR1 and CDR2 from the germline V gene are MNHEY and SVGEGT. There are 14 residues in the CDR3. Trimming removed 5 bases at V and 2 bases at J, with 12 bases between. For the CDR3, the DNA is TGTGCCAGCAGTGCACTAAAAAAGCAAGAGACCCAGTACTTC. Encoded protein: CASSALKKQETQYF.

The chain has TRBV6-4 and TRBJ1-5; weak D call: TRBD1 (6 bases). The CDR3 has 15 residues. CDR1 and CDR2 from the germline V gene are MRHNA and SNTAGT. Trimming removed 5 bases from V and 2 bases from J, with 13 bases in between. Here the CDR3 reads CASSNRDDGNQPQHF. For the CDR3, the DNA is TGTGCCAGCAGTAACAGGGATGATGGCAATCAGCCCCAGCATTTT.

This clone was counted a single time. V and J are TRBV6-1 and TRBJ2-2; D remains ambiguous. Deletions cut 1 base from V and 0 bases from J, with 9 bases between. The CDR3 runs 16 residues. The V gene's germline CDR1 is MNHNS and CDR2 SASEGT. CDR3 nucleotide sequence: TGTGCCAGCAGTGAAGTCCCCGTCACGAACACCGGGGAGCTGTTTTTT. It translates to CASSEVPVTNTGELFF.

The J gene is TRBJ1-2, the V gene TRBV30; D remains unclear. There are 13 residues in the CDR3. Trimming pared 2 bases from V and 5 bases from J, leaving 12 bases between. Germline values: CDR1 GTSNPN, CDR2 SVGIG (reference sequence). CDR3 amino acids: CAWSRSDLYGYTF. The CDR3 DNA sequence: TGTGCCTGGAGTCGGTCGGATCTATATGGCTACACCTTC.

This chain uses TRBV24-1 with TRBJ2-3; tentatively, D is TRBD2 (6 bases). CDR1 and CDR2 from the germline V gene are KGHDR and SFDVKD. The CDR3 covers 17 residues. V was clipped by 8 bases and J by 2 bases, with 22 bases between them. CDR3 DNA: TGTGCCACCAAAACGGTCGGAGGGGACTTAACCACAGATACGCAGTATTTT. This gives the protein CATKTVGGDLTTDTQYF.

The chain has TRBV27 and TRBJ1-4; TRBD1 matches at 7 bases. Losses at the gene ends were 5 bases for V and 7 bases for J; bases not matched to a gene: 7. This CDR3 contains 14 residues. Germline V CDR1 and CDR2: MNHEY, SMNVEV (reference sequence). The CDR3: CASSRRQGIEKLFF. Here the CDR3 DNA reads TGTGCCAGCAGTCGCAGACAGGGTATTGAAAAACTGTTTTTT.

The chain has TRBV7-9 and TRBJ1-5; the match to TRBD1 covers 7 bases. There are 13 residues in the CDR3. V dropped 5 bases and J dropped 2; count of bases not matched to a gene: 0. Germline V gives CDR1 SEHNR, CDR2 FQNEAQ (reference sequence). CDR3 residues: CASSGQGNQPQHF. CDR3 sequence (DNA): TGTGCCAGCAGCGGACAGGGCAATCAGCCCCAGCATTTT. Supplemented by reference TRBV7-9 and TRBJ1-5, the full variable domain reads DTGVSQNPRHKITKRGQNVTFRCDPISEHNRLYWYRQTLGQGPEFLTYFQNEAQLEKSRLLSDRFSAERPKGSFSTLEIQRTEQGDSAMYLCASSGQGNQPQHFGDGTRLSIL.

The chain uses TRBV6-5 and TRBJ2-7, with 8 bases aligning to TRBD1. Germline CDR1 reads MNHEY; CDR2 reads SVGAGI. V dropped 6 bases and J dropped 2; count of bases not matched to a gene: 6. CDR3 length equals 14 residues. The CDR3 coding sequence is TGTGCCAGCAGACCGGACAGGGCTGCCTACGAGCAGTACTTC. Its protein product is CASRPDRAAYEQYF.